One sample yielded the 30 T cell receptor beta chains listed below, sequenced in a study of blood T cells in healthy people across ages. A J-beta primer mix and a sample-barcoded 5' primer were used in a second PCR of about 6 to 12 cycles. Each CDR3 protein is one row after TCRdb ran MiXCR on the 5' RACE reads. The sample includes 1.5 million to 1.9 million distinct CDR3 sequences, roughly 43% seen only once; the top ten take approximately 4.1%. Sequencing used blood. The origin of the receptors is a woman aged 18-30 years in good health.

The chain has TRBV20-1 and TRBJ1-2; D is possibly TRBD1 (6 bases). The CDR3 runs to 15 residues. In germline, CDR1 is DFQATT, CDR2 SNEGSKA (reference sequence). V was clipped by 2 bases and J by 8 bases, with 21 bases between them. Written as DNA, the CDR3 is TGCAGTGCTAGATTCCTTCAGGAGGCAGGGGACGGCTACACCTTC. Protein: CSARFLQEAGDGYTF.

The gene calls are TRBV5-1 and TRBJ2-7; no clear D gene. TRBJ2-5 explains the end of the DNA better; the J call may be wrong. This CDR3 comprises 9 residues. Germline lookup yields CDR1 SGHRS and CDR2 YFSETQ. CDR3 coding DNA: TGCCCCCTTAGAGAGACCCAGTACTTC. It codes for CPLRETQYF.

Comments on this clonotype: A read error may produce the germline difference seen at one junction end. V and J are TRBV10-3 and TRBJ2-6; D ambiguous. Per the germline V gene, CDR1 is ENHRY and CDR2 is SYGVKD. The CDR3 sequence is 15 residues long. The CDR3 loop reads CAVSDKNSGANVLTF. The CDR3 bases are TGTGCCGTCAGTGATAAGAACTCTGGGGCCAACGTCCTGACTTTC.

The CDR3 loop is CSARKTGTSSNEQYF. In nucleotides, the CDR3 is TGCAGTGCTAGGAAAACCGGGACTAGCAGCAATGAGCAGTACTTC. The chain links TRBV20-1 to TRBJ2-5; 9 bases are shared with TRBD2. The CDR3 spans 15 residues. V was pared by 3 bases and J by 11 bases, with 16 bases of the junction left unmatched. From germline, CDR1 is DFQATT and CDR2 SNEGSKA (reference sequence).

There are a few counts of this clonotype. This chain uses TRBV24-1 with TRBJ2-5, with D perhaps matching TRBD2 (6 bases). Trimming took 4 bases from V and 8 from J, leaving 13 bases between them. The CDR3 has 13 residues. Germline V CDR1 and CDR2: KGHDR, SFDVKD. CDR3 protein: CATSDPREDTQYF. The CDR3, as DNA: TGTGCCACCAGTGACCCGAGGGAGGATACCCAGTACTTC.

The gene calls are TRBV29-1 and TRBJ2-5; D is possibly TRBD1 or TRBD2 (5 bases each). Looked up from germline, CDR1 is SQVTM and CDR2 is ANQGSEA. This CDR3 is built from 13 residues. Between the trimmed V and J ends, which lost 4 bases and 7 bases, there was a span of 16 bases. CDR3 DNA sequence: TGCAGCGTTGTTGGTACAGGAGGAGGGACCCAGTACTTC. Protein sequence: CSVVGTGGGTQYF.

J is TRBJ2-3 and V is TRBV6-6, with 10 bases matching TRBD1. The germline V gene encodes CDR1 MNHNY and CDR2 SVGAGI (reference sequence). The V gene end was trimmed by 5 bases and the J gene end by 4 bases; junction bases not matched to a gene: 6. CDR3 length: 15 amino acids. The CDR3 DNA reads TGTGCCAGCAGTACCCGGGACAGGGGACCAGATACGCAGTATTTT. Its protein product is CASSTRDRGPDTQYF.

The chain carries TRBV27 and TRBJ1-6; unclear D gene. V shed 2 bases and J shed 6 bases, with 11 bases lying between them. The CDR3 has 15 amino acids. Germline-derived CDR1 and CDR2 are MNHEY and SMNVEV (reference sequence). The CDR3 coding sequence is TGTGCCAGCAGTTTAGATAGGTTGGGTAATTCACCCCTCCACTTT. It codes for CASSLDRLGNSPLHF.

CDR3 protein: CASSQDWAGVAGYTF. DNA of the CDR3: TGTGCCAGCAGCCAAGATTGGGCAGGGGTTGCTGGCTACACCTTC. This sequence joins TRBV3-1 and TRBJ1-2, with D tentatively TRBD1 (6 bases). V gave up 0 bases and J gave up 7 bases, with 15 bases separating them. The CDR3 has 15 amino acids. Germline values: CDR1 LGHDT, CDR2 YNNKEL (reference sequence).

The chain is built from TRBV11-3 and TRBJ2-1; D remains ambiguous. The CDR3 has 15 residues. Between the trimmed V and J ends, which lost 5 bases and 6 bases, there was a span of 17 bases. Germline V gene data show CDR1 as SGHNT and CDR2 as YENEEA. The CDR3: CASSQKPLASNEQFF. The CDR3 nucleotides read TGTGCCAGCAGCCAAAAGCCTTTAGCAAGCAATGAGCAGTTCTTC.

The chain recombines TRBV7-2 with TRBJ2-3; weak D call: TRBD2 (5 bases). From germline, CDR1 is SGHTA and CDR2 FQGNSA. Trimming cost V 4 bases and J 7 bases, with 9 bases left between them. This CDR3 region has 12 residues. CDR3 coding DNA: TGTGCCAGCAGCTCGGAGGCCCATACGCAGTATTTT. This sequence encodes CASSSEAHTQYF.

This clonotype has more than one count but fewer than ten. This rearrangement joins TRBV12-3 or TRBV12-4 to TRBJ1-4; possibly TRBD1 for D (6 bases). CDR3 size: 15 residues. Deletions cut 2 bases from V and 10 bases from J, with 17 bases between. In DNA, the CDR3 is TGTGCCAGCAGTTTACAATTCGAGGGGGGGGGAAAACTGTTTTTT. It encodes CASSLQFEGGGKLFF.

This clonotype was observed a few times. The rearrangement uses TRBV20-1 and TRBJ1-2; TRBD1 matches at 9 bases. Germline loops: CDR1 DFQATT, CDR2 SNEGSKA (reference sequence). The CDR3 has 15 amino acids. The V gene end was trimmed by 2 bases and the J gene end by 4 bases; junction bases not matched to a gene: 8. The CDR3 protein is CSARRPGQGIYGYTF. The DNA of the CDR3 is TGCAGTGCTAGACGCCCGGGACAGGGTATCTATGGCTACACCTTC.

The V gene is TRBV29-1, the J gene TRBJ2-3; no reliable D call. V was shortened by 5 bases and J by 6 bases, with 15 bases between the two germline ends. Germline CDR1 SQVTM, CDR2 ANQGSEA. This CDR3 is built from 13 residues. CDR3 amino acids: CSVSYASWDTQYF. In nucleotides, the CDR3 is TGCAGCGTTTCTTACGCCTCATGGGATACGCAGTATTTT.

This clonotype has only a few counts. CDR3 bases: TGTGCCAGCAGCTTGACTAGCTCCGAGCAGTACTTC. Its protein product is CASSLTSSEQYF. The chain employs TRBV5-8 and TRBJ2-5, with D perhaps TRBD2 (6 bases). The J call is in doubt because the DNA end fits TRBJ2-7 better. From germline, CDR1 is SGHTS and CDR2 YDEGEE. CDR3 length: 12 amino acids.

The genes are TRBV20-1 and TRBJ2-5; possibly TRBD1 or TRBD2 for D (5 bases each). The J call may be mistaken, given a closer DNA end match to TRBJ2-7. This CDR3 has 15 amino acids. Germline CDR1 DFQATT, CDR2 SNEGSKA (reference sequence). The CDR3 DNA sequence: TGCAGTGCTAGAGAGGGGGACGCATTTTACTACGAGCAGTACTTC. Amino acids: CSAREGDAFYYEQYF.

The chain combines TRBV9 with TRBJ2-2; 10 bases agree with TRBD2. Unmatched junction bases numbered 7, after V lost 0 bases and J lost 5 bases. Germline V CDR1 and CDR2: SGDLS, YYNGEE. The CDR3 covers 17 residues. Written as DNA, the CDR3 is TGTGCCAGCAGCGTAGATTACCTAGCGGGGGAAACCGGGGAGCTGTTTTTT. Its translation is CASSVDYLAGETGELFF.

V and J are TRBV20-1 and TRBJ2-1, with D tentatively TRBD1 or TRBD2 (5 bases each). The CDR3 loop spans 14 amino acids. The ends were cut back, 8 bases at V and 4 bases at J, with 18 bases in the middle. The V gene's germline CDR1 is DFQATT and CDR2 SNEGSKA (reference sequence). CDR3 nucleotide sequence: TGCAGTCCTGGGGGAGTCACCCCTTACAATGAGCAGTTCTTC. Translated: CSPGGVTPYNEQFF.

V and J are TRBV20-1 and TRBJ2-1; TRBD2 might be the D (6 bases). The length of the CDR3 is 17 residues. CDR1 DFQATT and CDR2 SNEGSKA come from the germline V gene (reference sequence). Trimming cost V 0 bases and J 3 bases, with 18 bases left between them. In DNA form, the CDR3 reads TGCAGTGCTAGAGAGAGGAGGATAGCGGTGATCTACAATGAGCAGTTCTTC. Its translation: CSARERRIAVIYNEQFF.

The V and J genes are TRBV15 and TRBJ1-2; 10 positions match TRBD1. Losses at the gene ends were 3 bases for V and 1 base for J; bases not matched to a gene: 8. The germline gives CDR1 LNHNV, CDR2 YYDKDF (reference sequence). The CDR3 runs to 17 residues. The CDR3 DNA sequence: TGTGCCACCAGCAGTCCTCAGACAGGGGGCCTTAACTATGGCTACACCTTC. It yields the protein CATSSPQTGGLNYGYTF.

This clonotype was counted a single time. The rearrangement links TRBV14 to TRBJ2-5; no definite D call. Trimming stripped 1 base from V and 0 bases from J, with 6 bases between. The CDR3 has 14 residues. From germline, CDR1 is SGHDN and CDR2 FVKESK. CDR3 nucleotides: TGTGCCAGCAGCCAAGGAGCGTACCAAGAGACCCAGTACTTC. As protein: CASSQGAYQETQYF.

The CDR3 nucleotides read TGCGCCAGCAGCTTTCTCACTAGCGGGACTAGCAATGAGCAGTACTTC. Translating it yields CASSFLTSGTSNEQYF. This rearrangement joins TRBV5-1 to TRBJ2-7, with 10 bases aligning to TRBD2. The junction had 12 bases not matched to a gene; V was cut back by 2 bases and J by 7 bases. Germline V lookup: CDR1 SGHRS, CDR2 YFSETQ. This CDR3 is built from 16 residues.

The chain employs TRBV4-3 and TRBJ1-5; D unresolved. Germline CDR1 reads LGHNA; CDR2 reads YSLEER. The CDR3 contains 15 residues. V gave up 0 bases and J gave up 4 bases, with 10 bases separating them. The chain's CDR3 is CASSQERTRNQPQHF. CDR3 nucleotides: TGCGCCAGCAGCCAAGAAAGAACAAGGAATCAGCCCCAGCATTTT.

In its sample, this clonotype was seen many times. The genes are TRBV20-1 and TRBJ2-7; possibly TRBD1 for D (6 bases). This CDR3 spans 13 amino acids. With 3 bases removed from V and 1 base from J, the gap between germline ends came to 10 bases. Germline V gene data show CDR1 as DFQATT and CDR2 as SNEGSKA (reference sequence). CDR3 nucleotide sequence: TGCAGTGCTAGCCTGACAGGTTCCTACGAGCAGTACTTC. Amino acids: CSASLTGSYEQYF.

The chain has TRBV4-3 and TRBJ2-2, with TRBD1 as a possible D gene (5 bases). Germline lookup yields CDR1 LGHNA and CDR2 YSLEER. V gave up 4 bases and J gave up 2 bases, with 11 bases separating them. This CDR3 is built from 15 residues. The CDR3, as DNA: TGCGCCAGCAGCCGCGACCAGGGTAACACCGGGGAGCTGTTTTTT. Encoded protein: CASSRDQGNTGELFF.

The V gene is TRBV27, the J gene TRBJ1-1; D is unclear. Germline V gene lookup returns CDR1 MNHEY and CDR2 SMNVEV (reference sequence). The CDR3 is made up of 14 amino acids. V was trimmed by 2 bases and J by 7 bases, leaving 14 bases between them. The CDR3 reads CASSLAGNRGEAFF. CDR3 in DNA: TGTGCCAGCAGTTTAGCGGGCAATCGAGGTGAAGCTTTCTTT.

This clonotype was recorded a few times. The V and J genes are TRBV7-9 and TRBJ2-5; D may be TRBD1 (6 bases). The V gene's germline CDR1 is SEHNR and CDR2 FQNEAQ (reference sequence). The V gene lost 2 bases and the J gene lost 4 bases, with 14 bases spanning the gap. This CDR3 has 15 amino acids. CDR3 sequence: CASSLFGGAGETQYF. CDR3 in DNA: TGTGCCAGCAGCTTATTTGGGGGCGCCGGAGAGACCCAGTACTTC.

Written as DNA, the CDR3 is TGTGCCAGCAGCTTGGGCTCCGGGACAGGGGGTGTAGCTTTCTTT. Its translation: CASSLGSGTGGVAFF. V usage is TRBV5-6 and J usage is TRBJ1-1; TRBD1 agrees at 11 bases. The ends lost 0 bases at V and 10 bases at J; junction bases unmatched: 8. The CDR3 spans 15 residues. Germline V gene sequence: CDR1 SGHDT, CDR2 YYEEEE.

The chain employs TRBV9 and TRBJ2-1, with D perhaps TRBD1 (6 bases). Germline V CDR1 and CDR2: SGDLS, YYNGEE. Trimming cost V 0 bases and J 5 bases, with 12 bases left between them. This CDR3 has 15 residues. For the CDR3, the DNA is TGTGCCAGCAGCGTAGCCTTTACAGGGCACAATGAGCAGTTCTTC. It translates to CASSVAFTGHNEQFF.

The genes are TRBV20-1 and TRBJ1-2, with 7 bases aligning to TRBD1. Germline CDR1 reads DFQATT; CDR2 reads SNEGSKA (reference sequence). CDR3 length: 15 residues. The trim removed 6 bases at V and 7 bases at J, leaving 17 bases unmatched. CDR3 in DNA: TGCAGTGCCCCGACAGGGAGTTGGTATGGTAGTGGCTACACCTTC. It yields the protein CSAPTGSWYGSGYTF.